The sequence of this T cell receptor beta chain was determined in a study of blood T cell repertoires in COVID-19. Across the whole study: Spain, Italy and the United States supplied samples that represented acute and convalescent COVID-19. The cDNA or gDNA used as material had been derived from T cells, B-cell-depleted T cells, or PBMCs.

Original methodology: Estimated nucleated cell counts came from reference gene primer amplification. Clones were sequenced by immunoSEQ multiplex PCR, and TCRdb holds only the in-frame ones, with some missing. V and J calls plus clone size are reproduced from that table; the DNA served to infer D and trimming. The sample yields about 260,000 clones, 80% to 90% seen once. Trimming took 1 base from V and 2 from J, leaving 23 bases between them. The CDR3 sequence is 19 residues long. Germline lookup yields CDR1 SGHDT and CDR2 YYEEEE. The genes are TRBV5-6 and TRBJ2-3; TRBD2 might be the D (6 bases). The sample was peripheral blood. The clonotype comes from a man aged 30 to 39 with active or convalescent COVID-19. The CDR3 reads CASSLLPPLAGLNTDTQYF. CDR3 sequence (DNA): TGTGCCAGCAGCTTGTTGCCCCCTCTGGCGGGACTTAACACAGATACGCAGTATTTT. The full variable domain, rest sourced from reference TRBV5-6 and TRBJ2-3, is DAGVTQSPTHLIKTRGQQVTLRCSPKSGHDTVSWYQQALGQGPQFIFQYYEEEERQRGNFPDRFSGHQFPNYSSELNVNALLLGDSALYLCASSLLPPLAGLNTDTQYFGPGTRLTVL.